This passage covers 25 T cell receptor beta chains from one sample sequenced in a study of tumor-infiltrating lymphocytes in primary liver carcinoma. Reverse transcription of roughly 0.5 ug total RNA with a constant-region primer produced TCR beta cDNA. Researchers made the TCR beta libraries by running three nested multiplex PCR rounds with slightly modified ARM-PCR. TRBV1-TRBV30 forward primers paired with a C-beta reverse primer were used in the first two PCR rounds, which ran roughly 10 cycles each. TCRdb reprocessed the multiplex PCR reads via MiXCR and lists one record per CDR3 protein. The data show around 330,000 distinct CDR3 sequences, more than 55% seen once. Germline DNA was also extracted, while the blood RNA originated from unsorted whole blood. The sample taken for sequencing was peripheral blood. These receptors all come from a woman aged 25 to 39 with primary liver carcinoma and hepatitis B virus infection.

The chain is built from TRBV6-5 and TRBJ2-5; D not certain. Trimming shortened V by 4 bases and J by 6 bases, and 12 bases separated the two germline ends. Germline CDR1 MNHEY, CDR2 SVGAGI. The CDR3 runs 13 residues. The CDR3 DNA sequence: TGTGCCAGCAGTTTTCCGGGTTTAAAGACCCAGTACTTC. Its protein product is CASSFPGLKTQYF.

As concerns this clonotype: With a much larger clone just one base away, this may be a read error. The gene calls are TRBV12-3 or TRBV12-4 and TRBJ2-3; TRBD2 is a possible D gene (5 bases). This CDR3 region has 15 residues. The V and J ends lost 8 bases and 7 bases respectively, with 22 bases between them. CDR3 nucleotide sequence: TGTGCCAGCCTCATAGGGCTAGCCCTGGGGAATACGCAGTATTTT. Translation: CASLIGLALGNTQYF.

V usage is TRBV5-6 and J usage is TRBJ1-1; D remains ambiguous. Germline CDR1 and CDR2: SGHDT and YYEEEE. Deletions cut 5 bases from V and 3 bases from J, with 8 bases between. The CDR3 has 12 residues. CDR3 DNA: TGTGCCAGCAGTTGGACGGACACTGAAGCTTTCTTT. Translation: CASSWTDTEAFF.

For this clonotype: Mismatch with germline at one junction end may stem from a read error. V is TRBV7-8 and J is TRBJ2-2, with a weak D call TRBD2 (6 bases). Germline values: CDR1 SGHVS, CDR2 FQNEAQ. The CDR3 loop spans 17 amino acids. This chain's CDR3 is CDSSSGARTENTRELFF. CDR3 DNA sequence: TGTGACAGCAGCTCGGGAGCGAGGACGGAGAACACCAGGGAGCTGTTTTTT.

Worth noting for this clonotype: One junction end disagrees with the germline gene, perhaps due to a read error. This chain joins TRBV12-3 or TRBV12-4 and TRBJ2-5; 11 bases map to TRBD2. The CDR3 runs to 15 residues. The CDR3 DNA follows: TGTGCCAGCAGTCCGGGACTAGCGGACCACGAGACCCAGTACTTC. Amino acid sequence: CASSPGLADHETQYF.

The chain uses TRBV6-5 and TRBJ1-1, with no clear D. V gave up 4 bases and J gave up 7 bases, with 10 bases separating them. CDR1 is MNHEY, CDR2 SVGAGI, per germline. CDR3 size: 12 residues. CDR3 nucleotide sequence: TGTGCCAGCAGTTCCGTGGTTAGTGAAGCTTTCTTT. This gives the protein CASSSVVSEAFF.

In regard to this clonotype: Relative to the germline gene, one junction end is altered; a read error may explain this. The chain carries TRBV6-5 and TRBJ2-3; D is unresolved. The V gene's germline CDR1 is MNHEY and CDR2 SVGAGI. This CDR3 contains 13 residues. CDR3 DNA: TGTGCCAGCACCTCGGGCTTCTCAGATATGCAGTATTTT. Its translation is CASTSGFSDMQYF.

Note on this clonotype: Given a much more abundant clone one base away, this may be a read error. The chain links TRBV12-3 or TRBV12-4 to TRBJ1-2; the D gene is possibly TRBD1 (5 bases). This CDR3 contains 12 residues. The CDR3 here is CASSSGLYGYSF. CDR3 in DNA: TGTGCCAGCAGTTCGGGACTCTATGGCTACAGCTTC.

J is TRBJ2-2 and V is TRBV12-3 or TRBV12-4; perhaps TRBD2 as D (5 bases). Trimming pared 3 bases from V and 6 bases from J, leaving 14 bases between. The CDR3 runs to 15 residues. CDR3 in DNA: TGTGCCAGCAGTTTCCGGCAGAGGGCGTCCGGGGAGCTGTTTTTT. The encoded protein is CASSFRQRASGELFF.

This clonotype was observed at least ten times. The rearrangement joins TRBV4-2 to TRBJ2-1, with 15 bases aligning to TRBD2. The V gene's germline CDR1 is LGHNA and CDR2 YNFKEQ. This CDR3 region has 15 residues. V lost 5 bases, J lost 7 bases, and 3 bases stayed unmatched. The CDR3 DNA follows: TGTGCCAGCAGCGGGACTAGCGGGAGGCAGAATGAGCAGTTCTTC. This codes for CASSGTSGRQNEQFF.

This clonotype was observed a handful of times. A single base separates this from a much larger clone, so it may be a read error. The gene calls are TRBV11-2 and TRBJ2-2; tentatively, D is TRBD2 (5 bases). The germline V gene encodes CDR1 SGHAT and CDR2 FQNNGV. The CDR3 length is 16 residues. CDR3 loop: CASSLVWRRNTRELFF. CDR3 nucleotides: TGTGCCAGCAGCTTAGTTTGGCGGAGGAACACCAGGGAGCTGTTTTTT.

Turning to this clonotype: Just one base apart from a much larger clone, this may be a read error. The rearrangement uses TRBV6-2 or TRBV6-3 and TRBJ1-5; D not resolved. The V gene's germline CDR1 is MNHEY and CDR2 SVGEGT. This CDR3 is built from 16 residues. V lost 0 bases, J lost 2 bases, and 11 bases lay in between. The CDR3 here is CASSYSRRDGNQPQHF. As DNA, the CDR3 is TGTGCCAGCAGTTACTCGCGTAGGGATGGCAATCAGCCCCAGCATTTT.

The chain combines TRBV4-2 with TRBJ2-1, with D maybe TRBD1 (6 bases). The CDR3 spans 13 residues. Trimming cost V 7 bases and J 7 bases, with 14 bases left between them. Germline V CDR1 and CDR2: LGHNA, YNFKEQ. The DNA for the CDR3 is TGTGCCAGCACTAACAGGGATTTGAATGAGCAGTTCTTC. It translates to CASTNRDLNEQFF.

Concerning this clonotype itself: This sequence may be a read error, since a much larger clone differs from it by one base. The J gene is TRBJ2-1, the V gene TRBV6-5; 8 bases match TRBD1. The CDR3 has 13 amino acids. Germline CDR1 and CDR2: MNHEY and SVGAGI. Trimming removed 7 bases from V and 5 bases from J; junction bases left unmatched: 4. Written as DNA, the CDR3 is TGTGCCAGCACCGGGACAGGACACAATGAGCAGTTCTTC. Its protein is CASTGTGHNEQFF.

As for this clonotype: A junction end diverges from the germline sequence, so it may reflect a read error. The CDR3 loop is CTSSLAASGNNEQLF. In nucleotides, the CDR3 is TGTACCAGCAGCTTGGCGGCTAGCGGAAACAATGAGCAGCTCTTC. The chain has TRBV5-5 and TRBJ2-1; TRBD2 matches 7 bases. The germline V gene has CDR1 SGHKS and CDR2 YYEKEE (reference sequence). This CDR3 comprises 15 residues.

This clonotype was counted a few times. This may be a read error: a much more frequent sequence differs by one nucleotide. The chain recombines TRBV4-2 with TRBJ2-3; D might be TRBD1 (6 bases). The CDR3 loop spans 15 amino acids. CDR1 is LGHNA, CDR2 YNFKEQ, per germline. CDR3 sequence: CVSSQDDRGRDTQYF. DNA of the CDR3: TGTGTCAGCAGCCAAGATGATAGGGGGAGAGATACGCAGTATTTT.

The V gene is TRBV28, the J gene TRBJ2-1; 7 bases are shared with TRBD2. This CDR3 has 16 residues. V was clipped by 8 bases and J by 1 base; unmatched bases: 11. The germline V gene encodes CDR1 MDHEN and CDR2 SYDVKM. The CDR3 bases are TGTGCCAGCGGGTCGAAAGCAGCGGGGTCCTACAATGAGCAGTTCTTC. As protein: CASGSKAAGSYNEQFF.

Notes on this clonotype: A single base separates this from a much larger clone, so it may be a read error. The chain is built from TRBV7-9 and TRBJ2-3, with D perhaps matching TRBD2 (7 bases). Germline values: CDR1 SEHNR, CDR2 FQNEAQ (reference sequence). V lost 4 bases and J lost 2, with 16 bases in between. This CDR3 has 16 amino acids. This CDR3 is CASSSRRGAVTDTQYF. The CDR3 region has the DNA TGTGCCAGCAGCTCCCGACGGGGGGCTGTCACAGATACGCAGTATTTT.

With regard to this clonotype: The conserved phenylalanine or tryptophan normally closing the CDR3 is absent here, so this likely arose from a read error. For the CDR3, the DNA is TGCGCCAGCAGCGATGCCCAGGGGACCGGGGAGCTGTTTTTA. This translates into CASSDAQGTGELFL. The rearrangement joins TRBV11-2 to TRBJ2-2; tentatively, D is TRBD1 (6 bases). CDR3 size: 14 residues. In germline, CDR1 is SGHAT, CDR2 FQNNGV.

About this clonotype: This may be a read error, as it is one base from a much larger clone. The chain joins TRBV12-3 or TRBV12-4 to TRBJ2-7; 8 bases match TRBD1. The junction had 16 bases not matched to a gene; V was cut back by 8 bases and J by 1 base. There are 17 residues in the CDR3. The CDR3 DNA reads as TGTGCCAGCGTAGGACAGGGAAGTCATTCTCGTTCCTACGAGCAGTACTTC. The encoded protein is CASVGQGSHSRSYEQYF.

This clonotype was recorded many times. The chain recombines TRBV11-1 with TRBJ2-1; TRBD2 aligns across 9 bases. Germline V lookup: CDR1 SGHAT, CDR2 FQDESV (reference sequence). The CDR3 totals 17 residues. Trimming took 5 bases from V and 8 from J; bases not matched to a gene: 16. The CDR3: CASSPWEAGGRVDEQFF. CDR3 sequence (DNA): TGTGCCAGCAGCCCCTGGGAAGCTGGCGGGAGGGTGGATGAGCAGTTCTTC.

This clonotype was picked up many times. V usage is TRBV29-1 and J usage is TRBJ2-1; D is perhaps TRBD2 (5 bases). The CDR3 runs to 10 residues. The V gene lost 6 bases and the J gene lost 7 bases, with 7 bases spanning the gap. Germline V gene data show CDR1 as SQVTM and CDR2 as ANQGSEA. CDR3 nucleotides: TGCAGCGTCGGGGAAAATGAGCAGTTCTTC. This sequence encodes CSVGENEQFF.

The V call is TRBV6-4, the J call TRBJ2-1, with D unclear. This CDR3 region has 13 residues. The V gene lost 3 bases and the J gene lost 7 bases, with 10 bases spanning the gap. The V gene's germline CDR1 is MRHNA and CDR2 SNTAGT. For the CDR3, the DNA is TGTGCCAGCAGTGAGGCTGAGCAGAATGAGCAGTTCTTC. Protein product: CASSEAEQNEQFF.

The chain has TRBV7-8 and TRBJ1-1; 10 nucleotides agree with TRBD1. Germline V lookup: CDR1 SGHVS, CDR2 FQNEAQ. The CDR3 consists of 14 residues. V was clipped by 5 bases and J by 10 bases; unmatched bases: 10. CDR3 region: CASSLRDRGNRAFF. CDR3 bases: TGTGCCAGCAGCCTCCGGGACAGGGGTAATCGAGCTTTCTTT. The full variable domain, with the rest looked up from reference TRBV7-8 and TRBJ1-1, is GAGVSQSPRYKVAKRGQDVALRCDPISGHVSLFWYQQALGQGPEFLTYFQNEAQLDKSGLPSDRFFAERPEGSVSTLKIQRTQQEDSAVYLCASSLRDRGNRAFFGQGTRLTVV.

A few counts support this clonotype. V usage is TRBV6-2 or TRBV6-3 and J usage is TRBJ2-5; the D call may be TRBD1 or TRBD2 (7 bases each). V was trimmed by 0 bases and J by 5 bases, leaving 19 bases between them. The CDR3 is 17 amino acids. The germline CDR1 and CDR2 sequences are MNHEY and SVGEGT. The DNA of the CDR3 is TGTGCCAGCAGTTACTCCCGACTAGCCGCAGGGGGGGAGACCCAGTACTTC. Its translation is CASSYSRLAAGGETQYF.